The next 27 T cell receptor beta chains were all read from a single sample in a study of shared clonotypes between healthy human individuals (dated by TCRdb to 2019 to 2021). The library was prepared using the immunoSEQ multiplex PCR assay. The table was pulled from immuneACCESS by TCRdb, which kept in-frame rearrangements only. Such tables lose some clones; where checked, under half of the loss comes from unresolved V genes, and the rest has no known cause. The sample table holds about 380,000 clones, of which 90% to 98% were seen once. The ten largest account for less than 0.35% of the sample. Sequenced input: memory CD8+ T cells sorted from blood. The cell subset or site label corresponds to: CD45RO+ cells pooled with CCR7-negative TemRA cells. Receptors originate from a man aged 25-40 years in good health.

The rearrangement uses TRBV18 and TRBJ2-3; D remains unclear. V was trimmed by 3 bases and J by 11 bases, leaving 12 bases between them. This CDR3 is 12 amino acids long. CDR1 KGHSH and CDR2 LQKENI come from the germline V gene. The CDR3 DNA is TGTGCCAGCTCACCCTACGAAAACGAGCAGTATTTT. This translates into CASSPYENEQYF.

The CDR3 nucleotides read TGTGCCAGCAGCTTAGAGGGCAGGGACGACACTGAAGCTTTCTTT. Translating it yields CASSLEGRDDTEAFF. The genes are TRBV7-2 and TRBJ1-1; a possible D gene is TRBD1 (5 bases). This CDR3 spans 15 amino acids. Trimming took off 1 base at V and 3 bases at J, with 12 bases between the two ends. Germline CDR1 reads SGHTA; CDR2 reads FQGNSA.

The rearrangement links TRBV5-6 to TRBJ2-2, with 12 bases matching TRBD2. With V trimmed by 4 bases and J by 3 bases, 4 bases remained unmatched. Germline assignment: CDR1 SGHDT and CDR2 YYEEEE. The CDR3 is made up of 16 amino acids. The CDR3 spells CASSPGTSGYTGELFF. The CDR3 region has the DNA TGTGCCAGCAGCCCAGGGACTAGCGGGTACACCGGGGAGCTGTTTTTT.

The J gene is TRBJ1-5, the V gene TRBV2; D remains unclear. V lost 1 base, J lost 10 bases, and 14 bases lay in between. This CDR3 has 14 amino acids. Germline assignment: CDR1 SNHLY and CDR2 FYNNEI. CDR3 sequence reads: CASSEGRTSQPQHF. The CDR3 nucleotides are TGTGCCAGCAGTGAAGGGCGAACCTCGCAACCCCAGCATTTT.

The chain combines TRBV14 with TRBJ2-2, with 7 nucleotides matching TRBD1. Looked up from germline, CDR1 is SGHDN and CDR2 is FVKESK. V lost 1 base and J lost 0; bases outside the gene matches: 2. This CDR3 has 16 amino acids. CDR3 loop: CASSQAGQANTGELFF. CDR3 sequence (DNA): TGTGCCAGCAGCCAAGCCGGACAGGCGAACACCGGGGAGCTGTTTTTT.

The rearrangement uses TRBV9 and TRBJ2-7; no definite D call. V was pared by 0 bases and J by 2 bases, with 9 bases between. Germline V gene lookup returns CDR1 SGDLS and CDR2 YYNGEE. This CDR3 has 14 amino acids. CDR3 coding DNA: TGTGCCAGCAGCGTAGCCCTACAGCCCTACGAGCAGTACTTC. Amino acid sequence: CASSVALQPYEQYF.

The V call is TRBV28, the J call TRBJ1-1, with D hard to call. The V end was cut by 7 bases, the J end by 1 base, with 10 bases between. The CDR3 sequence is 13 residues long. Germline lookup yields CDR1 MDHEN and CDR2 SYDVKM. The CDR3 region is CASTTHTNTEAFF. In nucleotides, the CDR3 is TGTGCCAGCACCACCCACACGAACACTGAAGCTTTCTTT.

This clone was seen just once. Here the CDR3 DNA reads TGTGCCATCAGGGGACAGGAGAACTACGAGCAGTACTTC. It encodes CAIRGQENYEQYF. The rearrangement joins TRBV10-3 to TRBJ2-7, with TRBD1 identical over 8 bases. V was pared by 6 bases and J by 3 bases, with 4 bases of the junction left unmatched. This CDR3 comprises 13 residues. CDR1 and CDR2 (germline): ENHRY, SYGVKD.

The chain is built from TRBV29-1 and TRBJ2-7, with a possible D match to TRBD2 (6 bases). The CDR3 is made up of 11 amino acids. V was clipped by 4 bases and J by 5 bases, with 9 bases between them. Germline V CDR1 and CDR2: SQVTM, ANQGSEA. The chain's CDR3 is CSVGWGDEQYF. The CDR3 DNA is TGCAGCGTTGGTTGGGGGGACGAGCAGTACTTC.

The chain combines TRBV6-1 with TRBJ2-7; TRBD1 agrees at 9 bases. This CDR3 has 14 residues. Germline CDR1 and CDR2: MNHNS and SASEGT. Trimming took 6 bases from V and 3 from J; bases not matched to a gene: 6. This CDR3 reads CASSPGQGNYEQYF. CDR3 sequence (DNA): TGTGCCAGCAGCCCGGGACAGGGAAACTACGAGCAGTACTTC.

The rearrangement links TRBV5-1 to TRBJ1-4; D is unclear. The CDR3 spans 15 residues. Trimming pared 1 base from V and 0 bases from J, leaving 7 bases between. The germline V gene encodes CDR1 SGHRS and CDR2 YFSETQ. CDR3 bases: TGCGCCAGCAGCTTGTCTCCCGCAACTAATGAAAAACTGTTTTTT. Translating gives CASSLSPATNEKLFF.

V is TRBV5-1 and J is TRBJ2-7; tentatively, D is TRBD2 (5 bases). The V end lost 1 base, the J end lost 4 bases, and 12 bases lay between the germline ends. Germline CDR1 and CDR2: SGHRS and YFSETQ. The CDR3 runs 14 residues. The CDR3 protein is CASSLTGSRYEQYF. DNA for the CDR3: TGCGCCAGCAGCTTGACGGGGAGCAGGTACGAGCAGTACTTC.

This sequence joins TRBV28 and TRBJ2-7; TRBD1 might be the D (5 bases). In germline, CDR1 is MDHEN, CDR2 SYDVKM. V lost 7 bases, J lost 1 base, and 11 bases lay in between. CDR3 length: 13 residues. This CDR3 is CASKPGSSYEQYF. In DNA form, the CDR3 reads TGTGCCAGCAAGCCAGGGTCATCCTACGAGCAGTACTTC.

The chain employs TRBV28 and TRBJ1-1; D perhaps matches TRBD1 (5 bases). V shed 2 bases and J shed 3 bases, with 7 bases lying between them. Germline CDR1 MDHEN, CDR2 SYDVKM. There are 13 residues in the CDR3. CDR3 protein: CASSLQGHTEAFF. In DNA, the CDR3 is TGTGCCAGCAGTTTACAGGGACACACTGAAGCTTTCTTT.

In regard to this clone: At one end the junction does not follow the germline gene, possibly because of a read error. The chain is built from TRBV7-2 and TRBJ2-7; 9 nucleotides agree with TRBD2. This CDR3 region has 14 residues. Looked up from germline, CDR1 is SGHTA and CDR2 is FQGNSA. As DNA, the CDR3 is TGTGCCAGCAGCCTAGCGGGACCCACCTACGAGCAGTACTTC. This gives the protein CASSLAGPTYEQYF.

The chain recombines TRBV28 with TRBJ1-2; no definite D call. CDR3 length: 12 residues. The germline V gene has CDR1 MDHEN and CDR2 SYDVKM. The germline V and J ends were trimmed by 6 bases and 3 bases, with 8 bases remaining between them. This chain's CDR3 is CASRQHHYGYTF. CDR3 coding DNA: TGTGCCAGCAGACAGCACCACTATGGCTACACCTTC.

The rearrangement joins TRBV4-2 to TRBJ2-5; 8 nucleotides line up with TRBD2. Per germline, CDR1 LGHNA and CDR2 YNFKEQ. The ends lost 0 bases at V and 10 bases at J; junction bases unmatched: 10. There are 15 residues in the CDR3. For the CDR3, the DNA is TGTGCCAGCAGCCAAGAGGGGACTAGGTTATCAGTCCAGTACTTC. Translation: CASSQEGTRLSVQYF.

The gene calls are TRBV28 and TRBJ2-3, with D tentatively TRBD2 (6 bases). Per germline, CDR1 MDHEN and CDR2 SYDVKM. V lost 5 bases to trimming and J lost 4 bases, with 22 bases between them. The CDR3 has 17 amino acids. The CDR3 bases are TGTGCCAGCAGTATTGAGGTCCGGGACTCCTATTCAGATACGCAGTATTTT. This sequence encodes CASSIEVRDSYSDTQYF.

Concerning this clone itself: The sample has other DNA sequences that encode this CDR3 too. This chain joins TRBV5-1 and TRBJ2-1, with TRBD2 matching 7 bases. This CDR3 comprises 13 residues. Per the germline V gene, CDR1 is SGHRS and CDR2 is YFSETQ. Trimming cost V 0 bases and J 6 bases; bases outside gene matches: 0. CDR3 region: CASSLGLANEQFF. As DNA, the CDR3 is TGCGCCAGCAGCTTGGGACTAGCCAATGAGCAGTTCTTC.

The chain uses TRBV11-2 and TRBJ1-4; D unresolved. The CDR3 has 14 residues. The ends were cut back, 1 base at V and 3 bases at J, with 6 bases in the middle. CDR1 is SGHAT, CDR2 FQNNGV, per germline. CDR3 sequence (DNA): TGTGCCAGCAGCTTAGGGAGGTCTAATGAAAAACTGTTTTTT. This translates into CASSLGRSNEKLFF.

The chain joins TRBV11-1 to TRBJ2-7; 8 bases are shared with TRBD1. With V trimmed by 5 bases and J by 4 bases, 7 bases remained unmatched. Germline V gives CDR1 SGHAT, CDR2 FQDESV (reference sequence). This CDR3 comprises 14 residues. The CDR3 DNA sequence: TGTGCCAGCAGCAGAGGGACAGGATTATACGAGCAGTACTTC. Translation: CASSRGTGLYEQYF.

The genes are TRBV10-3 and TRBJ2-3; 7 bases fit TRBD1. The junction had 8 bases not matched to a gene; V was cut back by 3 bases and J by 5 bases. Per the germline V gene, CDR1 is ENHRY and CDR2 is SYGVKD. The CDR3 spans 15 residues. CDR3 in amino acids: CAISDLQGWIDTQYF. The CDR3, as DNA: TGTGCCATCAGTGACCTACAGGGGTGGATAGATACGCAGTATTTT.

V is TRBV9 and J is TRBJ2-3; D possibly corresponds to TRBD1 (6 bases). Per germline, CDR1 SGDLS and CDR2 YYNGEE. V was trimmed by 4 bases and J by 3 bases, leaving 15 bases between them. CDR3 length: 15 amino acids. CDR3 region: CASSSRTDRTDTQYF. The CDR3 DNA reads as TGTGCCAGCAGCTCTAGGACAGACAGAACAGATACGCAGTATTTT.

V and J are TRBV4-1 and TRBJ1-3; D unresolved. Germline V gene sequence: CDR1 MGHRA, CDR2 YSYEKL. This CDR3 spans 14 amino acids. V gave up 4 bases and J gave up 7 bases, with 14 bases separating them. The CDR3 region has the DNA TGCGCCAGCAGCCCAGGTTGGCAAGCGAACACCATATATTTT. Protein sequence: CASSPGWQANTIYF.

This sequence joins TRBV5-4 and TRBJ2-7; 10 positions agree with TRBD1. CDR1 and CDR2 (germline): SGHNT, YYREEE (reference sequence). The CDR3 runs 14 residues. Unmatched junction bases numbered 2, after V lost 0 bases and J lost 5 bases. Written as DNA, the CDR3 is TGTGCCAGCAGCTTGGCCGGGACAGGGGACGAGCAGTACTTC. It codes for CASSLAGTGDEQYF.

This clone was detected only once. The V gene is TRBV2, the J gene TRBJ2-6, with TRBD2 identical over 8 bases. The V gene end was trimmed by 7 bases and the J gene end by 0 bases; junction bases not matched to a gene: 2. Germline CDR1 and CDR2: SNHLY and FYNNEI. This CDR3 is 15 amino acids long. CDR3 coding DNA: TGTGCCAGCAAGCGGGAGAGCTCTGGGGCCAACGTCCTGACTTTC. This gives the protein CASKRESSGANVLTF. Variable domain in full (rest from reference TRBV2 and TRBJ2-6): EPEVTQTPSHQVTQMGQEVILRCVPISNHLYFYWYRQILGQKVEFLVSFYNNEISEKSEIFDDQFSVERPDGSNFTLKIRSTKLEDSAMYFCASKRESSGANVLTFGAGSRLTVL.

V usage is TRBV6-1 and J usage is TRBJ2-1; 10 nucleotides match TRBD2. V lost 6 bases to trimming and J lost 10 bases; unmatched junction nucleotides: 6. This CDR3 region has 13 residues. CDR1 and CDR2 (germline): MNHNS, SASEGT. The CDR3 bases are TGTGCCAGCAGGGAAACTAGCGGGACCGAGCAGTTCTTC. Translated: CASRETSGTEQFF.